This entry concerns a single T cell receptor beta chain. Antigen unknown. Germline V lookup: CDR1 LGHNA, CDR2 YNFKEQ. Between the trimmed V and J ends, which lost 0 bases and 2 bases, there was a span of 7 bases. The CDR3 spans 15 residues. Selected positively for CCR7 and CD45RO-negative, naive CD8 cells excluded terminally differentiated effector memory CD45RA+ cells. Profiled with immunoSEQ multiplex PCR; TCRdb holds only in-frame clones, not every one. The repertoire holds fewer than 850,000 clones, with roughly 96% as singletons. The source of the sample is a study of shared clonotypes between healthy human individuals. On the study more broadly: The study used three CD4 naive, three CD4 memory, two CD8 naive and one CD8 memory plate per donor. Study-wide results and caveats: The expectation was that sequencing depth would affect clonotype sharing among donors.

The sample comprised naive CD8+ T cells sorted from blood. The chain joins TRBV4-2 to TRBJ2-2; D uncertain. The receptor was derived from a man aged 25-45 years in good health. The CDR3 DNA follows: TGTGCCAGCAGCCAAGATCCACTCAACACCGGGGAGCTGTTTTTT. Translation: CASSQDPLNTGELFF.